Included here is one T cell receptor (beta chain) sequence, with context. This clonotype has ten or more counts. There is no known antigen for this receptor. No much larger clonotype is one base removed from it; base qualities were not supplied. This sample was included in a study of blood T cells in healthy people across ages (dated by TCRdb to between 2014 and 2016). Background for the entire study: In model experiments, template switching captured roughly one uniquely barcoded TCR beta cDNA molecule for every two T cells. To avoid experimental bias, donors of different ages were spread randomly across the sequencing lanes. Four age groups were formed from the donors: young (average roughly 16 years), middle-aged (more than 35), aged (about 62) and long-lived (around 80). The study analyzed two additional independent replicas of 1 million unique cDNA reads from the same blood draw for two donors, one aged 18 to 29 and one aged 80 or older. To track age-related changes in TCR beta repertoire diversity, the study relied on deep sequencing normalized with unique cDNA molecular identifiers. The paper's findings and limits, for the study overall: There was a strong correlation between observed TCR beta diversity and the percentage of naive T cells measured by flow cytometry. Bulk unsorted PBMC profiling prevented conclusive comparison of naive and antigen-experienced compartments. Estimates of total diversity based on one million sequenced T cells were regarded as lower bounds and as underestimates. As age increased, observed TCR beta diversity per million T cells dropped in a roughly linear way, and a significant reduction was already evident by age 40. Donor CMV infection status was unknown, potentially confounding age-related changes in expanded clonotypes. Compared with the aged group, the long-lived group had more naive CD4+ T cells, fewer expanded clones and increased TCR diversity, suggesting age selection.

Systemically healthy Caucasian individuals from Russia, some 40 in total and aged roughly 6 to 90 years, were included as donors. Each donor gave approximately 9.3 milliliters of peripheral blood, collected into EDTA-treated Vacutainer tubes. PBMCs were isolated by Ficoll-Paque density-gradient centrifugation, with at least 7 million obtained per sample. Total RNA was extracted from PBMCs with Trizol reagent, with at least 6 micrograms obtained per sample. Naive CD45RAhigh/CD27high T cell percentages were measured by flow cytometry on a PBMC aliquot from every donor. The library relied on 5' RACE. Sequencing used an Illumina HiSeq 2500. A second PCR of roughly 7 to 12 cycles was performed with a sample-barcoded 5' primer and a J-beta primer mix. A template-switch 5' adaptor carrying 12 random nucleotides introduced a unique molecular identifier onto each TCR beta cDNA molecule. Each sample yielded at least 3 million CDR3-containing paired-end reads. First-strand cDNA synthesis was performed from all RNA using the Mint cDNA synthesis kit, with priming by a TRBC-specific oligonucleotide. All cDNA was treated with uracil-DNA glycosylase and then went through a first 18-cycle PCR with the universal primers M1SS and BC2_uni_R. On the study's bioinformatics: Normalization of each sample was performed by random selection of 1 million high-quality reads, each carrying a distinct molecular identifier. Instead of being binned into consensus sequences, reads that shared molecular identifiers were thrown out. MiTCR, set to a Q25 quality threshold and the strictest error-elimination algorithm, was used for CDR3 identification, clonotype clustering and error correction. A nonparametric unseen species model with Euler transformation was used to estimate lower-bound total TCR beta diversity. TCRdb reworked the public reads: Q25 trimming with fastp, MiXCR clone assembly, productive beta chains retained. Every distinct CDR3 protein forms one entry, paired with its most common genes and DNA. TCRdb, not the original authors, processed these V and J calls. The sample table contains 600,000 or so distinct CDR3 sequences; only one count was recorded for approximately 30% of them. 15% to 19% of the sample is held by the ten biggest clonotypes.

The CDR3 spans 14 residues, from the cysteine through the phenylalanine. The read is trimmed to its CDR3 DNA, 42 bases read in frame from base 1. Trimming accounts for 4 bases at V and 0 bases at J, while the number of junction bases matched to no gene is 2. From a lookup of the germline V gene, CDR1 and CDR2 are SGHTA and FQGNSA. The receptor comes from an elderly woman in good health. The sequence joins TRBV7-2 to TRBJ2-7; TRBD1 aligns with 8 central bases. Source material: blood. The encoded CDR3 is CASSWDRSSYEQYF. The DNA sequence is TGTGCCAGCAGCTGGGACAGGTCCTCCTACGAGCAGTACTTC.